Shown below are 12 T cell receptor beta chains from a single sample sequenced in a study of blood T cell repertoires in COVID-19. The assay was immunoSEQ multiplex PCR, and TCRdb's table has in-frame clones only and misses some. The sample shows approximately 140,000 clones, 87% of them seen only once. Sequencing was performed on peripheral blood. These TCRs come from a woman aged 55-69 years with active or convalescent COVID-19.

The chain couples TRBV25-1 to TRBJ2-1; TRBD2 aligns across 10 bases. This CDR3 has 18 amino acids. The germline V gene encodes CDR1 MGHDK and CDR2 SYGVNS. V was pared by 5 bases and J by 2 bases, with 12 bases of the junction left unmatched. CDR3 bases: TGTGCCAGCAGTCCTAGATTCGTAGCGGGGGGCGCCTACAATGAGCAGTTCTTC. It specifies CASSPRFVAGGAYNEQFF.

This clone was counted once. The chain uses TRBV6-5 and TRBJ1-2; 7 bases are a match to TRBD1. Germline lookup yields CDR1 MNHEY and CDR2 SVGAGI. The CDR3 has 13 residues. V dropped 7 bases and J dropped 2; count of bases not matched to a gene: 4. The CDR3 is CASNPDRNYGYTF. The CDR3 nucleotides read TGTGCCAGCAATCCGGACAGGAACTATGGCTACACCTTC.

The V call is TRBV9, the J call TRBJ1-2, with 9 bases that match TRBD1. V lost 2 bases and J lost 11; bases outside the gene matches: 13. Per the germline V gene, CDR1 is SGDLS and CDR2 is YYNGEE. CDR3 length: 15 amino acids. As DNA, the CDR3 is TGTGCCAGCAGCGTTTCCGGGACAGGGACTTATAGATACACCTTC. It yields the protein CASSVSGTGTYRYTF.

V usage is TRBV7-9 and J usage is TRBJ2-7; perhaps TRBD2 as D (6 bases). Germline CDR1 is SEHNR and CDR2 is FQNEAQ (reference sequence). The CDR3 loop spans 16 amino acids. V was pared by 3 bases and J by 5 bases, with 20 bases between. The CDR3 region is CASSFSGGILIHEQYF. CDR3 coding DNA: TGTGCCAGCAGCTTCAGTGGGGGGATACTCATCCACGAGCAGTACTTC.

The chain is built from TRBV2 and TRBJ1-6; weak D call: TRBD1 (5 bases). V lost 8 bases, J lost 7 bases, and 15 bases lay in between. Germline V gives CDR1 SNHLY, CDR2 FYNNEI. This CDR3 spans 14 amino acids. The CDR3 protein is CASAWGDRNSPLHF. Here the CDR3 DNA reads TGTGCCAGCGCGTGGGGGGATAGGAATTCACCCCTCCACTTT. Full variable domain (outside the CDR3, taken from reference TRBV2 and TRBJ1-6): EPEVTQTPSHQVTQMGQEVILRCVPISNHLYFYWYRQILGQKVEFLVSFYNNEISEKSEIFDDQFSVERPDGSNFTLKIRSTKLEDSAMYFCASAWGDRNSPLHFGNGTRLTVT.

The chain uses TRBV10-3 and TRBJ1-1; the D is unclear. Trimming took off 4 bases at V and 11 bases at J, with 17 bases between the two ends. The CDR3 consists of 13 residues. Looked up from germline, CDR1 is ENHRY and CDR2 is SYGVKD. The CDR3 spells CAISGSPAQQAFF. DNA for the CDR3: TGTGCCATCAGTGGGTCCCCCGCACAGCAGGCTTTCTTT.

The V gene is TRBV2, the J gene TRBJ1-2; 9 positions agree with TRBD1. V was pared by 8 bases and J by 4 bases, with 5 bases of the junction left unmatched. Germline CDR1 is SNHLY and CDR2 is FYNNEI. The CDR3 is 13 amino acids. CDR3 bases: TGTGCCAGCGGAGAGACAGGGGGCTATGGCTACACCTTC. It specifies CASGETGGYGYTF.

The chain combines TRBV10-3 with TRBJ2-7; D unresolved. V dropped 2 bases and J dropped 6 bases, with 11 bases sitting between them. Germline V gene data show CDR1 as ENHRY and CDR2 as SYGVKD. CDR3 length: 13 residues. CDR3 sequence: CAISEDRVGEQYF. In nucleotides, the CDR3 is TGTGCCATCAGTGAGGATCGGGTTGGCGAGCAGTACTTC.

The J gene is TRBJ2-1, the V gene TRBV5-4; TRBD2 matches 13 bases. This CDR3 is built from 17 residues. CDR1 and CDR2 from the germline V gene are SGHNT and YYREEE (reference sequence). V was clipped by 5 bases and J by 7 bases; unmatched bases: 12. CDR3 nucleotides: TGTGCCAGCAGGTTACTAGCGGGGGGGCTTCAGGGGAATGAGCAGTTCTTC. Its protein is CASRLLAGGLQGNEQFF.

The rearrangement uses TRBV7-6 and TRBJ2-1, with 8 positions matching TRBD2. Germline V CDR1 and CDR2: SGHVS, FNYEAQ. The junction had 12 bases not matched to a gene; V was cut back by 5 bases and J by 6 bases. The CDR3 totals 16 residues. CDR3 sequence: CASSTRTSLGLNEQFF. The CDR3 nucleotides are TGTGCCAGCAGCACCCGGACTAGCCTCGGGCTCAATGAGCAGTTCTTC.

This clone was found a few times. The chain couples TRBV7-9 to TRBJ2-7; 9 bases line up with TRBD1. There are 16 residues in the CDR3. V gave up 4 bases and J gave up 5 bases; unmatched junction bases: 12. In germline, CDR1 is SEHNR, CDR2 FQNEAQ (reference sequence). CDR3 sequence reads: CASSSSWDREGHEQYF. CDR3 coding DNA: TGTGCCAGCAGCTCTAGTTGGGACAGGGAAGGACACGAGCAGTACTTC.

The chain links TRBV10-3 to TRBJ1-1; D remains ambiguous. The CDR3 runs to 12 residues. Trimming stripped 0 bases from V and 7 bases from J, with 6 bases between. CDR1 and CDR2 (germline): ENHRY, SYGVKD. The CDR3 loop is CAISESPLEAFF. For the CDR3, the DNA is TGTGCCATCAGTGAGTCCCCCCTTGAAGCTTTCTTT.